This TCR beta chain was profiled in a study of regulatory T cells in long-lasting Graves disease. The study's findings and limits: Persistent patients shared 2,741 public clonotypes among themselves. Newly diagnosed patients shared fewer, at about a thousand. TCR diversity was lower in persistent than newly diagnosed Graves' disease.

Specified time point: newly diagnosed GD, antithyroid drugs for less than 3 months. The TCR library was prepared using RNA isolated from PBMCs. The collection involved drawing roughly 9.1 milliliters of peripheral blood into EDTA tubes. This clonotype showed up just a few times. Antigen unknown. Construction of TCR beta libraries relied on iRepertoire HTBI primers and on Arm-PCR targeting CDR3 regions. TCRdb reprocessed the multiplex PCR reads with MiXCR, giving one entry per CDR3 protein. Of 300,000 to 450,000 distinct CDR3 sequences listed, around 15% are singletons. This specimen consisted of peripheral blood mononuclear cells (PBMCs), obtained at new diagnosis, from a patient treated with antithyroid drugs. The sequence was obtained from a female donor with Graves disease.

The CDR3 nucleotides read TGTGCCAGCACCCCGGGGGGGACAAGGGGCCTCTATAGCAATCAGCCCCAGCATTTT. It specifies CASTPGGTRGLYSNQPQHF. The chain combines TRBV6-1 with TRBJ1-5; D is perhaps TRBD1 (6 bases). The CDR3 sequence is 19 residues long. From germline, CDR1 is MNHNS and CDR2 SASEGT. V was shortened by 7 bases and J by 0 bases, with 25 bases between the two germline ends.